This entry is about one T cell receptor (beta chain). These data originate in a study of blood T cells in healthy people across ages. Through a sample-barcoded 5' primer and a J-beta primer mix, a second PCR was run for roughly 6 to 12 cycles. Unique molecular identifiers of 12 random nucleotides labeled each cDNA. TCRdb re-derived calls from the 5' RACE reads in MiXCR, one entry per CDR3 protein. The sample includes about 780,000 distinct CDR3 sequences, 46% of them seen just once. Sequenced material: blood. This TCR was sampled from an elderly man in good health.

The CDR3 sequence is CSAPGTNYEQYF. The CDR3 nucleotides are TGCAGTGCCCCCGGGACTAACTACGAGCAGTACTTC. The rearrangement joins TRBV20-1 to TRBJ2-7; 7 bases are a match to TRBD2. V was clipped by 6 bases and J by 3 bases; unmatched bases: 5. Germline V lookup: CDR1 DFQATT, CDR2 SNEGSKA (reference sequence). The CDR3 is 12 amino acids.